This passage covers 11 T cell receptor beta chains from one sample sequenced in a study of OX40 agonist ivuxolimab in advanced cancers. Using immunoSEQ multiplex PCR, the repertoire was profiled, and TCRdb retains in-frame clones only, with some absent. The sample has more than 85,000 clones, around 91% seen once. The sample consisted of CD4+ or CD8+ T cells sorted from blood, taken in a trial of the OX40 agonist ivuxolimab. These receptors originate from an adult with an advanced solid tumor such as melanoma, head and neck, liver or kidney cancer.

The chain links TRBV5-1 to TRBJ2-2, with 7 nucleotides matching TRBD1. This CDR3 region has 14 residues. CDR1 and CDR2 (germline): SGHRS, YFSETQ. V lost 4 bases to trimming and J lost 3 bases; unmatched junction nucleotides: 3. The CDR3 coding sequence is TGCGCCAGCAGCGTGGGACAGTACACCGGGGAGCTGTTTTTT. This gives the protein CASSVGQYTGELFF.

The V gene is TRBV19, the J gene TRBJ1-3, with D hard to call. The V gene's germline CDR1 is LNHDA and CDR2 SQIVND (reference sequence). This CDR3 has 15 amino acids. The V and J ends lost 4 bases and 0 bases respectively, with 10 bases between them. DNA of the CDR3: TGTGCCAGTAGTACTCAGATTAGCTCTGGAAACACCATATATTTT. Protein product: CASSTQISSGNTIYF. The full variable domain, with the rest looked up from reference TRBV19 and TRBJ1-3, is DGGITQSPKYLFRKEGQNVTLSCEQNLNHDAMYWYRQDPGQGLRLIYYSQIVNDFQKGDIAEGYSVSREKKESFPLTVTSAQKNPTAFYLCASSTQISSGNTIYFGEGSWLTVV.

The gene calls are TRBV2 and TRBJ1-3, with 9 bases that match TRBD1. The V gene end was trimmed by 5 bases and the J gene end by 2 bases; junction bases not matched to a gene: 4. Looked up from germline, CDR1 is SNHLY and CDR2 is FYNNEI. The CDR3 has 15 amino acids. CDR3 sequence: CASSRQGGTGNTIYF. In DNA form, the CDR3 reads TGTGCCAGCAGTAGACAGGGGGGCACTGGAAACACCATATATTTT.

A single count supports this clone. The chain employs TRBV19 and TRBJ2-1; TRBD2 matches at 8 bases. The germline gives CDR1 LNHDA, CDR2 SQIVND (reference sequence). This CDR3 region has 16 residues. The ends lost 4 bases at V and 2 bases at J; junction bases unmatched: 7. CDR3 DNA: TGTGCCAGTAGTAGAGGTGGGACTAGAGCCTACAATGAGCAGTTCTTC. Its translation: CASSRGGTRAYNEQFF.

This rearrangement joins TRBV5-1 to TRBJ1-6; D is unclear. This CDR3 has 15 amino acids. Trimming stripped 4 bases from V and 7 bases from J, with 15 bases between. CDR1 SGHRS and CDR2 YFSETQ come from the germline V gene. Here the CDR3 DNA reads TGCGCCAGCAGCCCCCTAGGACTTATCAATTCACCCCTCCACTTT. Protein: CASSPLGLINSPLHF. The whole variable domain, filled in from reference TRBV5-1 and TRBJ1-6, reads KAGVTQTPRYLIKTRGQQVTLSCSPISGHRSVSWYQQTPGQGLQFLFEYFSETQRNKGNFPGRFSGRQFSNSRSEMNVSTLELGDSALYLCASSPLGLINSPLHFGNGTRLTVT.

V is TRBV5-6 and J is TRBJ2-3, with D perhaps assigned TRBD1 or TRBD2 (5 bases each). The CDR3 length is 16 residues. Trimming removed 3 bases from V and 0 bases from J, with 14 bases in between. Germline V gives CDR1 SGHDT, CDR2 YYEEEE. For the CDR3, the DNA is TGTGCCAGCAGCTCCCTGAGGGGCCCCAGCACAGATACGCAGTATTTT. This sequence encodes CASSSLRGPSTDTQYF. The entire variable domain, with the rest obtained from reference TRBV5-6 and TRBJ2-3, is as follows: DAGVTQSPTHLIKTRGQQVTLRCSPKSGHDTVSWYQQALGQGPQFIFQYYEEEERQRGNFPDRFSGHQFPNYSSELNVNALLLGDSALYLCASSSLRGPSTDTQYFGPGTRLTVL.

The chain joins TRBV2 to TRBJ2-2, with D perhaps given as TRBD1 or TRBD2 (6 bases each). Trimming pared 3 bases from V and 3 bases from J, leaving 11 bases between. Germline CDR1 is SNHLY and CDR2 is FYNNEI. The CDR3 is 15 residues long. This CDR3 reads CASSDRGHDTGELFF. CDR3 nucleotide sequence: TGTGCCAGCAGTGACCGGGGGCACGACACCGGGGAGCTGTTTTTT.

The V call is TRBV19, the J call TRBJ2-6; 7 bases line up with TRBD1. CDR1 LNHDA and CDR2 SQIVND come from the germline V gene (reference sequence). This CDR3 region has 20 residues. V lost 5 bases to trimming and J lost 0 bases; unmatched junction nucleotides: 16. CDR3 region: CASSGGQVIPRSSGANVLTF. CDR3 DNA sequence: TGTGCCAGTAGTGGTGGACAGGTCATACCCCGATCCTCTGGGGCCAACGTCCTGACTTTC.

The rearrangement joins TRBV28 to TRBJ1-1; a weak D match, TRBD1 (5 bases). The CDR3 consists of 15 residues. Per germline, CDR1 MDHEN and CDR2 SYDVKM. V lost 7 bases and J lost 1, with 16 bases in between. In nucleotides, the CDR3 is TGTGCCAGCAAGCGGGGCCTAGGTGGGAACACTGAAGCTTTCTTT. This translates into CASKRGLGGNTEAFF.

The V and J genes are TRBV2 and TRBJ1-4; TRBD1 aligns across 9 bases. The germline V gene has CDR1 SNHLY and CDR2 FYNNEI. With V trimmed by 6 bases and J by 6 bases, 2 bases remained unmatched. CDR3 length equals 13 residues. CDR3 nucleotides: TGTGCCAGCAGGAGGACAGGGGATGAAAAACTGTTTTTT. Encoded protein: CASRRTGDEKLFF.

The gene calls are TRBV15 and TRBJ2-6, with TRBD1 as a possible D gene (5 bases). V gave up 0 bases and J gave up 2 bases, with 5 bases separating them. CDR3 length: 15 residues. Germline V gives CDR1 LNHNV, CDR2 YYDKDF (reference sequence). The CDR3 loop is CATSRDRAGANVLTF. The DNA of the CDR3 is TGTGCCACCAGCAGAGACAGGGCTGGGGCCAACGTCCTGACTTTC.